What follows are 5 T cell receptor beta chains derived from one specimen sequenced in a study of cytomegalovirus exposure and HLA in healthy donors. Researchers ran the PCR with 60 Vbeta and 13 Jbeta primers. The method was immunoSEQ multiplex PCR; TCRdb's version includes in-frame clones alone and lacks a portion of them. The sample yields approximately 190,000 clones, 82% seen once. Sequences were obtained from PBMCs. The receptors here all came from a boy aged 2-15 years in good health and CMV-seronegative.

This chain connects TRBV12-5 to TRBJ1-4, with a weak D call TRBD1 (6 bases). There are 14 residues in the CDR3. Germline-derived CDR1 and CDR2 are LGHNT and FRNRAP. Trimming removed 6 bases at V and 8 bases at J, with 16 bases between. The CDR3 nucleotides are TGTGCTAGTGGCCTTGGGACAAACGGAGAAAAACTGTTTTTT. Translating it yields CASGLGTNGEKLFF.

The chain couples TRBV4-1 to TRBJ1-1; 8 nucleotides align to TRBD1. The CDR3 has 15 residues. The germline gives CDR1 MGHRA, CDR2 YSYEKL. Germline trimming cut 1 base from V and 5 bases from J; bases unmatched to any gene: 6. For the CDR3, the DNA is TGCGCCAGCAGCCAAGCTCCAGGGGGCAGAACTGAAGCTTTCTTT. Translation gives CASSQAPGGRTEAFF.

CDR3 bases: TGTGCCAGTAGTTCGGTCCAGGGAAATTCACCCCTCCACTTT. Residues: CASSSVQGNSPLHF. J is TRBJ1-6 and V is TRBV19, with D maybe TRBD1 (5 bases). V shed 5 bases and J shed 7 bases, with 12 bases lying between them. The CDR3 loop spans 14 amino acids. Germline loops: CDR1 LNHDA, CDR2 SQIVND (reference sequence).

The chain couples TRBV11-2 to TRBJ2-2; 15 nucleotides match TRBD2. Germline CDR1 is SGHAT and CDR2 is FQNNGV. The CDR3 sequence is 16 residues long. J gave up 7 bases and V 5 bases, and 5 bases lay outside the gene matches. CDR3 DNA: TGTGCCAGCAGCCGGACTAGCGGGGGGGCCTACGGGGAGCTGTTTTTT. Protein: CASSRTSGGAYGELFF. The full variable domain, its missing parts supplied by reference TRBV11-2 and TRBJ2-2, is EAGVAQSPRYKIIEKRQSVAFWCNPISGHATLYWYQQILGQGPKLLIQFQNNGVVDDSQLPKDRFSAERLKGVDSTLKIQPAKLEDSAVYLCASSRTSGGAYGELFFGEGSRLTVL.

CDR3 protein: CASSLNDRAGETQYF. The CDR3 nucleotides are TGTGCCAGCTCACTAAACGACAGGGCGGGAGAGACCCAGTACTTC. The J gene is TRBJ2-5, the V gene TRBV18; TRBD1 aligns across 7 bases. The trim removed 4 bases at V and 4 bases at J, leaving 9 bases unmatched. Looked up from germline, CDR1 is KGHSH and CDR2 is LQKENI. This CDR3 has 15 residues.